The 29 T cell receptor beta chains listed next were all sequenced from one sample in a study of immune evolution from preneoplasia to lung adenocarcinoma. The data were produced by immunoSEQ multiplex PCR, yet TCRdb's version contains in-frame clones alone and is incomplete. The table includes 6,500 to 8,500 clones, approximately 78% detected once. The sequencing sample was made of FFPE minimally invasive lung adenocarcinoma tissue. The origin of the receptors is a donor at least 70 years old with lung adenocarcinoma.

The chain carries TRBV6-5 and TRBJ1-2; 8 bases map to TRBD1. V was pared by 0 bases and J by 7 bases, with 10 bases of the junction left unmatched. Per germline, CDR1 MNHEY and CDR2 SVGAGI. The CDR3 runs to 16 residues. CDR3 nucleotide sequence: TGTGCCAGCAGTTACTCGTCTTCAGGGGGCATCGGTGGCTACACCTTC. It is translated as CASSYSSSGGIGGYTF.

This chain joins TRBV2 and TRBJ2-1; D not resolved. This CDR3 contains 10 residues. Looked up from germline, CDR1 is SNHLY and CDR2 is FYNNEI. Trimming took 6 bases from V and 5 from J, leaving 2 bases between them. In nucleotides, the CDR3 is TGTGCCAGCAGGAACAATGAGCAGTTCTTC. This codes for CASRNNEQFF.

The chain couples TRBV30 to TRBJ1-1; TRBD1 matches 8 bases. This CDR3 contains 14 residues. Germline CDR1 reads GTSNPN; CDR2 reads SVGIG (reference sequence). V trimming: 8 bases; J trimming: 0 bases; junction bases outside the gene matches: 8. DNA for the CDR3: TGTGCCCTCATAGACAGGGGCATGAACACTGAAGCTTTCTTT. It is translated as CALIDRGMNTEAFF.

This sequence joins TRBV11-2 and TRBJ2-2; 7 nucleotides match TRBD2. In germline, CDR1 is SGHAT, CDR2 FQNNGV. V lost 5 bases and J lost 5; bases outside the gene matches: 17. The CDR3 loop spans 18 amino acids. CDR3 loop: CASSPFRSGNLRTGELFF. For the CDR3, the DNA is TGTGCCAGCAGCCCCTTCAGGAGCGGGAACCTGCGGACCGGGGAGCTGTTTTTT.

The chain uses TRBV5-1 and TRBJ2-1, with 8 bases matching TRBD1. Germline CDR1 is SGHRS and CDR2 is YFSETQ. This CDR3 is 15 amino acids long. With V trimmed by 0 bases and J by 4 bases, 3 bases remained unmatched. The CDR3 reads CASSLVGQVYNEQFF. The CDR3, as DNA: TGCGCCAGCAGCTTGGTGGGACAGGTTTACAATGAGCAGTTCTTC.

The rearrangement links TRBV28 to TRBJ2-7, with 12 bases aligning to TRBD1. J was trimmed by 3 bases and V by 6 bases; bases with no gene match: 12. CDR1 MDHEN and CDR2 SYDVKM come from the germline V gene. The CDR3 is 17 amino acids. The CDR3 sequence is CASSPGQGAGGGYEQYF. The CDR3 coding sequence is TGTGCCAGCAGCCCGGGACAGGGGGCAGGCGGGGGCTACGAGCAGTACTTC.

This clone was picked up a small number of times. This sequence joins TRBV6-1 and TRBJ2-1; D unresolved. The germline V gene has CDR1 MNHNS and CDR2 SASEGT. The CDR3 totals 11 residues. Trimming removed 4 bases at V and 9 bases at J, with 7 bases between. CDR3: CASSGKGEQFF. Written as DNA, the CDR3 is TGTGCCAGCAGTGGTAAGGGTGAGCAGTTCTTC.

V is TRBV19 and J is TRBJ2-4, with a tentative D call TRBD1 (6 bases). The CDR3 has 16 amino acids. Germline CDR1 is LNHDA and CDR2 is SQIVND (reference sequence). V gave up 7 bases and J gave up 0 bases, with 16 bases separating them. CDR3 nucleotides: TGTGCCAGTAACAACCCCCAGGGGCTAGCCAAAAACATTCAGTACTTC. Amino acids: CASNNPQGLAKNIQYF.

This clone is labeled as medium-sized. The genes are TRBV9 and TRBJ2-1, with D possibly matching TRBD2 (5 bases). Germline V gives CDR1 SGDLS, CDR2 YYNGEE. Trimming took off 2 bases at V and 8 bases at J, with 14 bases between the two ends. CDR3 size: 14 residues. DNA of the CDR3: TGTGCCAGCAGCGTTGGTAGCGTTTGGGATGAGCAGTTCTTC. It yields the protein CASSVGSVWDEQFF.

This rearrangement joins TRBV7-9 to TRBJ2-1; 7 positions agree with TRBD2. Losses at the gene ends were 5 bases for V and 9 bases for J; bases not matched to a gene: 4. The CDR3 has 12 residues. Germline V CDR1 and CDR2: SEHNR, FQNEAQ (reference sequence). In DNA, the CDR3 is TGTGCCAGCAGCCCCTCTAGCGGTGAGCAGTTCTTC. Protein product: CASSPSSGEQFF. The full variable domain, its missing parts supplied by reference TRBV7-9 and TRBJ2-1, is DTGVSQNPRHKITKRGQNVTFRCDPISEHNRLYWYRQTLGQGPEFLTYFQNEAQLEKSRLLSDRFSAERPKGSFSTLEIQRTEQGDSAMYLCASSPSSGEQFFGPGTRLTVL.

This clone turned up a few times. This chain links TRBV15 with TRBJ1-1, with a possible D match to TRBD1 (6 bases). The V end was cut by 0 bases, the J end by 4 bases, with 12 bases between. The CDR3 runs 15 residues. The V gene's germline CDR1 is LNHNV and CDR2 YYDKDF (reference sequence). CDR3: CATSRERGLSTEAFF. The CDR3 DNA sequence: TGTGCCACCAGCAGAGAACGGGGGCTGAGCACTGAAGCTTTCTTT.

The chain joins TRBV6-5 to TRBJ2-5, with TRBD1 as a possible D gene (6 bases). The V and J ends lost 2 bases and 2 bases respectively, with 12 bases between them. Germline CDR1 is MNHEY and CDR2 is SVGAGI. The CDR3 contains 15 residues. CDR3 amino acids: CASSYLTGRQETQYF. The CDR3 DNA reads TGTGCCAGCAGTTACCTGACAGGACGACAAGAGACCCAGTACTTC.

The CDR3 DNA reads as TGTGCCAGCAGCTTAGTGGCGGGGGGGGCCTCCTACGAGCAGTACTTC. Its protein product is CASSLVAGGASYEQYF. The chain combines TRBV7-2 with TRBJ2-7; 9 bases match TRBD2. Germline V gives CDR1 SGHTA, CDR2 FQGNSA. The CDR3 is 16 residues long. After removal of 1 base from V and 0 bases from J, the junction contained 4 bases not matched to a gene.

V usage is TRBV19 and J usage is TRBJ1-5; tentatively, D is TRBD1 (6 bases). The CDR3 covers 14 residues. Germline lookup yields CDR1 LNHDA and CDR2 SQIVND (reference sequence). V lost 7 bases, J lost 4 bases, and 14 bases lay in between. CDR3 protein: CASTSGERNQPQHF. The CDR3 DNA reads TGTGCCAGTACGTCAGGGGAGCGGAATCAGCCCCAGCATTTT.

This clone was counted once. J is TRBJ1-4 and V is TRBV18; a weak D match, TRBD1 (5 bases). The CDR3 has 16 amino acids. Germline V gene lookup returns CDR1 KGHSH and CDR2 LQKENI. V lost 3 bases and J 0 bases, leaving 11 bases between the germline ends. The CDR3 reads CASSPSGSATNEKLFF. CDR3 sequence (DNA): TGTGCCAGCTCACCTTCAGGGTCTGCAACTAATGAAAAACTGTTTTTT.

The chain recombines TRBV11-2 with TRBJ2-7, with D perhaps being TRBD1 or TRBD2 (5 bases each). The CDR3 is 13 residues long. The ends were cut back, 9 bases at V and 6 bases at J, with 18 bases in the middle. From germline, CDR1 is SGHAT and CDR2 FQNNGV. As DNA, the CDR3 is TGTGCCAGTTCCTCCGGGACCCAAGGCGAGCAGTACTTC. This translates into CASSSGTQGEQYF.

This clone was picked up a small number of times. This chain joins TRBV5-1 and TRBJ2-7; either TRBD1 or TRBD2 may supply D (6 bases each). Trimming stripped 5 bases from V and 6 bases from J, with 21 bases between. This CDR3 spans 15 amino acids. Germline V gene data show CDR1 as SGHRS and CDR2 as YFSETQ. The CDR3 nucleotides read TGCGCCAGCAGTCCCGGGGGCCGGGGGTCATTCGAGCAGTACTTC. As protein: CASSPGGRGSFEQYF.

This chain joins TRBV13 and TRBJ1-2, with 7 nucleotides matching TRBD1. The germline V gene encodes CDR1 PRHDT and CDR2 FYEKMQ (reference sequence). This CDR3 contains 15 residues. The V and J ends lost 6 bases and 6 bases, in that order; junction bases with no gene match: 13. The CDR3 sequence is CASSPLTGIQNGYTF. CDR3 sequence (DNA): TGTGCCAGCAGTCCACTGACAGGGATACAGAATGGCTACACCTTC.

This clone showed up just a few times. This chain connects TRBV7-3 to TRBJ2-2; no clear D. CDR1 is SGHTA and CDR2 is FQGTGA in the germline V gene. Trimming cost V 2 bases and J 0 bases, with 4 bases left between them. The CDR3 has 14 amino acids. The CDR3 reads CASSLGANTGELFF. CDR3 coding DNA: TGTGCCAGCAGCTTAGGCGCGAACACCGGGGAGCTGTTTTTT. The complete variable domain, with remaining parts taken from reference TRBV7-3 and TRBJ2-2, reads GAGVSQTPSNKVTEKGKYVELRCDPISGHTALYWYRQSLGQGPEFLIYFQGTGAADDSGLPNDRFFAVRPEGSVSTLKIQRTERGDSAVYLCASSLGANTGELFFGEGSRLTVL.

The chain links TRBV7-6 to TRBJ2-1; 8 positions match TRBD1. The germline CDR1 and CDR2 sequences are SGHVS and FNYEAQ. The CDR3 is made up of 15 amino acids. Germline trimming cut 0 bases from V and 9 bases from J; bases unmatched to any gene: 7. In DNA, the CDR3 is TGTGCCAGCAGCTTAGCGACAGGGGAGAATAGTGAGCAGTTCTTC. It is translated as CASSLATGENSEQFF.

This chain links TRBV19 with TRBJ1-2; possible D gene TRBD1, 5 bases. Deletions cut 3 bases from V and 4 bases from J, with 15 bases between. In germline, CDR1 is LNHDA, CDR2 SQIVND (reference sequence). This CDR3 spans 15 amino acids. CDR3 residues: CASSIPDRGSYGYTF. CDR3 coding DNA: TGTGCCAGTAGTATCCCCGACAGAGGCAGCTATGGCTACACCTTC.

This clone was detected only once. CDR3 DNA sequence: TGTGCCAGAAGACCACCTAGTCGGGACAAAAACATTCAGTACTTC. This sequence encodes CARRPPSRDKNIQYF. The chain couples TRBV5-3 to TRBJ2-4, with D tentatively TRBD2 (5 bases). TRBV5-3 is assigned to the ORF class and has an uncertain function. This CDR3 is 15 amino acids long. Trimming removed 5 bases from V and 3 bases from J, with 15 bases in between.

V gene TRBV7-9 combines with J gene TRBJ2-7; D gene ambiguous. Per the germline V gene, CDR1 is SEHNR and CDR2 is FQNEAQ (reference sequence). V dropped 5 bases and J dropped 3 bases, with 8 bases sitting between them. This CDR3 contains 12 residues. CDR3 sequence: CASSRADYEQYF. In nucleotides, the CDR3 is TGTGCCAGCAGCCGTGCAGACTACGAGCAGTACTTC.

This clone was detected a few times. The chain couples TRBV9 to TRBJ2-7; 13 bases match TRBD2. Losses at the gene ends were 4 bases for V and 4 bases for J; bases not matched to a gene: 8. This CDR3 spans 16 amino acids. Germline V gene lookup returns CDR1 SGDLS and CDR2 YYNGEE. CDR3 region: CASSLTGTSGMYEQYF. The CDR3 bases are TGTGCCAGCAGCTTGACCGGGACTAGCGGGATGTACGAGCAGTACTTC.

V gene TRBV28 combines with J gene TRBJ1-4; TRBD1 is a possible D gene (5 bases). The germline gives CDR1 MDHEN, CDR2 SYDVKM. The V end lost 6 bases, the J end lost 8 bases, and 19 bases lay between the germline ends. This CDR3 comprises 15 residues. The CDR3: CASSKMGPGGEKLFF. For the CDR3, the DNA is TGTGCCAGCAGCAAAATGGGGCCCGGAGGGGAAAAACTGTTTTTT. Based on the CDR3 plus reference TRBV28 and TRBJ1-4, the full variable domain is DVKVTQSSRYLVKRTGEKVFLECVQDMDHENMFWYRQDPGLGLRLIYFSYDVKMKEKGDIPEGYSVSREKKERFSLILESASTNQTSMYLCASSKMGPGGEKLFFGSGTQLSVL.

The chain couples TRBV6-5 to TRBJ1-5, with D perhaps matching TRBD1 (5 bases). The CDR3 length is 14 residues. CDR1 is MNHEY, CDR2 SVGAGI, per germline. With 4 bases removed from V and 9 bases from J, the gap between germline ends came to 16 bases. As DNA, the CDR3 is TGTGCCAGCAGTTCTACCGACCGGGGGGGGCCCCAGCATTTT. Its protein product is CASSSTDRGGPQHF.

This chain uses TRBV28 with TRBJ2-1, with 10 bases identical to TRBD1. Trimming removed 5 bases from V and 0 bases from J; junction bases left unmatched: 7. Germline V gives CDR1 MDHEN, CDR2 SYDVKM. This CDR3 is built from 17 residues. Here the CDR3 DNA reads TGTGCCAGCAGTGGGACAGGGGACGTGGGCTCCTACAATGAGCAGTTCTTC. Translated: CASSGTGDVGSYNEQFF.

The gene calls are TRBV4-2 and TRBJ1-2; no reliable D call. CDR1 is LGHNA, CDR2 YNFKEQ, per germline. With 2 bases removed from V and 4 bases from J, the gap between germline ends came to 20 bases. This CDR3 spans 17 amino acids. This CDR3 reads CASSQRLADALGYGYTF. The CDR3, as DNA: TGTGCCAGCAGCCAAAGGTTGGCGGACGCACTAGGCTATGGCTACACCTTC.

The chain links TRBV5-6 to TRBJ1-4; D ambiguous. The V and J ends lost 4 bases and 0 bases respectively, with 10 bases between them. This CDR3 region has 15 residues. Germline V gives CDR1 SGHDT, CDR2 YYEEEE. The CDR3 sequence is CASSLLAATNEKLFF. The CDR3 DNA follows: TGTGCCAGCAGCCTGCTAGCTGCAACTAATGAAAAACTGTTTTTT.